What follows are 4 T cell receptor beta chains derived from one specimen sequenced in a study of CD8+ T cells in alopecia areata. Investigators isolated RNA and reverse transcribed it into cDNA to act as the sequencing template. Profiled with immunoSEQ multiplex PCR; TCRdb holds only in-frame clones, not every one. This sample yields 200,000 to 250,000 clones, of which around 66% are seen a single time; roughly 4.2% belongs to the top ten. Treatment described: oral pan-JAK inhibitor, 5-10 mg twice daily. Source: CD4+ T cells sorted from blood, taken at week 4, from a patient treated with tofacitinib. The origin of the receptors is a human donor with alopecia areata.

This chain uses TRBV2 with TRBJ1-2, with D maybe TRBD1 (5 bases). The CDR3 totals 13 residues. Looked up from germline, CDR1 is SNHLY and CDR2 is FYNNEI. Trimming cost V 1 base and J 8 bases, with 11 bases left between them. DNA for the CDR3: TGTGCCAGCAGTGAAGGGGAGGGGCGCGGCTACACCTTC. This sequence encodes CASSEGEGRGYTF.

This chain connects TRBV7-2 to TRBJ1-6; D is possibly TRBD1 (6 bases). The germline V and J ends were trimmed by 0 bases and 7 bases, with 13 bases remaining between them. The CDR3 has 16 residues. The germline gives CDR1 SGHTA, CDR2 FQGNSA. The CDR3 sequence: CASSLASTGRNSPLHF. CDR3 DNA: TGTGCCAGCAGCTTAGCCTCGACAGGCAGGAATTCACCCCTCCACTTT.

The chain uses TRBV30 and TRBJ1-2; D is unclear. The V end lost 3 bases, the J end lost 2 bases, and 13 bases lay between the germline ends. This CDR3 has 14 residues. CDR1 and CDR2 (germline): GTSNPN, SVGIG (reference sequence). The CDR3: CAWRAAGINYGYTF. The CDR3 DNA follows: TGTGCCTGGAGGGCGGCAGGTATAAACTATGGCTACACCTTC.

This rearrangement joins TRBV18 to TRBJ2-1; 7 bases line up with TRBD1. V lost 2 bases and J lost 3; bases outside the gene matches: 7. Germline assignment: CDR1 KGHSH and CDR2 LQKENI. The CDR3 runs to 16 residues. The CDR3 DNA sequence: TGTGCCAGCTCACCAGGAGCCGGGACAGTCTACAATGAGCAGTTCTTC. This sequence encodes CASSPGAGTVYNEQFF.